This T cell receptor (beta chain) was sequenced during a study of T cell responses to AZD1222 COVID-19 vaccine. The study's findings and limits: Spike was spanned by vaccine-associated CD4 TCRs, which were dominant at 160-218 and 743-854.

The V and J ends lost 0 bases and 2 bases respectively, with 7 bases between them. Per the germline V gene, CDR1 is GTSNPN and CDR2 is SVGIG (reference sequence). CDR3 length: 13 amino acids. Profiling relied on immunoSEQ multiplex PCR, and the TCRdb table lists in-frame clones only, not all of them. This sample has some 130,000 clones, with over 85% found just once. Concerning this clone itself: The antigen is unknown.

The gene calls are TRBV30 and TRBJ1-2, with unresolved D. Here the sequenced sample was peripheral blood, taken on day 0 of AZD1222 vaccination. The sequence was obtained from an adult in good health. The CDR3 region has the DNA TGTGCCTGGAGTGTACAACCCAACTATGGCTACACCTTC. Translated: CAWSVQPNYGYTF.